This TCR beta chain was sequenced for a study of vaccination and CD4 T cells after COVID-19. Study details: There were six male and four female convalescents, and two of them were Hispanic. Median time from COVID diagnosis to post-COVID sampling was roughly 13 weeks (35 to 161). Notes on the study in general: Of the reactive clones in convalescent patients, a median around 86% showed up only post-vaccination.

TCRdb reprocessed the PCR reads with MiXCR, giving one entry per CDR3 protein. The sample shows some 18,000 distinct CDR3 sequences, roughly 63% of them seen only once. Germline CDR1 is ENHRY and CDR2 is SYGVKD. The CDR3 is 16 residues long. A note on this clonotype: The target antigen is unknown. One junction end does not reproduce the germline sequence, and a read error may be involved.

PCR tests turned positive between March and December 2020, before US Alpha, Beta and Delta variants. The source of this sequence is a human donor who had recovered from COVID-19. Sequences were derived from CD4+ T cells from blood, sampled after SARS-CoV-2 vaccination. This chain uses TRBV10-3 with TRBJ2-3; TRBD1 or TRBD2 may be the D gene (5 bases each). CDR3 sequence: CASSLGGALRAGTQYF. CDR3 DNA sequence: TGTGCCAGCAGTTTAGGCGGCGCACTCAGGGCGGGTACGCAGTATTTT.